Listed below are T cell receptor beta chains from one sample, sequenced in a study of OX40 agonist ivuxolimab in advanced cancers. Using immunoSEQ multiplex PCR, the repertoire was profiled, and TCRdb retains in-frame clones only, with some absent. The sample shows about 67,000 clones, roughly 80% of them seen only once. The source was CD4+ or CD8+ T cells sorted from blood, collected in a trial of the OX40 agonist ivuxolimab. These receptors all come from an adult with an advanced solid tumor such as melanoma, head and neck, liver or kidney cancer. The CDR3 runs from the conserved cysteine through the conserved F or W. Each record gives: J gene, D gene, V gene, clone size, CDR3 protein, CDR3 DNA. The D gene is left open where the match is weak. Only some rows state a clone size, as once, few, many or a class for expanded clones.

j_gene: TRBJ1-1; d_gene: NA; v_gene: TRBV2; abundance: NA; CDR3aa: CASSDPGGESFF; CDR3nt: TGTGCCAGCAGTGACCCGGGGGGCGAGTCTTTCTTT
j_gene: TRBJ2-3; d_gene: TRBD2; v_gene: TRBV7-8; abundance: NA; CDR3aa: CASSLGGRAVTDTQYF; CDR3nt: TGTGCCAGCAGCTTAGGCGGGAGGGCCGTCACAGATACGCAGTATTTT
j_gene: TRBJ1-4; d_gene: NA; v_gene: TRBV4-2; abundance: NA; CDR3aa: CASRFAGGNEKLFF; CDR3nt: TGTGCCAGCAGGTTTGCTGGGGGGAATGAAAAACTGTTTTTT
j_gene: TRBJ2-3; d_gene: TRBD2; v_gene: TRBV27; abundance: NA; CDR3aa: CASRMLAGVLINTDTQYF; CDR3nt: TGTGCCAGCAGAATGCTAGCGGGAGTCCTTATAAACACAGATACGCAGTATTTT
j_gene: TRBJ2-7; d_gene: NA; v_gene: TRBV5-1; abundance: NA; CDR3aa: CASSLQGMGYEQYF; CDR3nt: TGCGCCAGCAGCTTACAGGGCATGGGCTACGAGCAGTACTTC
j_gene: TRBJ2-1; d_gene: NA; v_gene: TRBV19; abundance: medium-sized; CDR3aa: CASAYSSYNEQFF; CDR3nt: TGTGCCAGTGCCTATAGCTCCTACAATGAGCAGTTCTTC
j_gene: TRBJ1-5; d_gene: NA; v_gene: TRBV28; abundance: NA; CDR3aa: CASSWGIYSNQPQHF; CDR3nt: TGTGCCAGCAGTTGGGGGATCTATAGCAATCAGCCCCAGCATTTT
j_gene: TRBJ2-7; d_gene: TRBD1; v_gene: TRBV6-5; abundance: NA; CDR3aa: CASSQRGTGSYEQYF; CDR3nt: TGTGCCAGCAGTCAAAGAGGGACAGGGTCCTACGAGCAGTACTTC
j_gene: TRBJ2-1; d_gene: TRBD2; v_gene: TRBV14; abundance: NA; CDR3aa: CASSQELAQGFDEQFF; CDR3nt: TGTGCCAGCAGCCAAGAACTAGCGCAAGGCTTCGATGAGCAGTTCTTC
j_gene: TRBJ2-7; d_gene: NA; v_gene: TRBV18; abundance: NA; CDR3aa: CASSAGRQGRQSSYEQYF; CDR3nt: TGTGCCAGCTCGGCGGGACGGCAGGGGCGTCAGAGCTCCTACGAGCAGTACTTC
j_gene: TRBJ2-1; d_gene: NA; v_gene: TRBV28; abundance: NA; CDR3aa: CASSLLRSGVGNNEQFF; CDR3nt: TGTGCCAGCAGTTTATTACGGTCGGGGGTCGGAAACAATGAGCAGTTCTTC